This T cell receptor beta chain emerged from a study of T cells in tuberculosis. Study-wide context: A South African cohort included IGRA-negative adolescents, latently infected IGRA-positive adolescents and adults with active tuberculosis.

Some clones are missing from TCRdb's copy, which holds only in-frame ones; the method was immunoSEQ multiplex PCR. The table has 35,000 to 55,000 clones, roughly 94% seen once. V lost 4 bases and J lost 3; bases outside the gene matches: 9. The CDR3 has 17 amino acids. Germline lookup yields CDR1 SGDLS and CDR2 YYNGEE. Sequencing was performed on PBMCs. The chain carries TRBV9 and TRBJ2-1, with 11 bases that match TRBD2. The source of this sequence is a donor aged 10 to 29 with latent tuberculosis or without tuberculosis infection. Some clones in this sample may be carry-over from other donors' samples. The CDR3 spells CASSSRTSGRLYNEQFF. The CDR3 DNA follows: TGTGCCAGCAGCTCCCGGACTAGCGGGCGACTCTACAATGAGCAGTTCTTC.